These 17 T cell receptor beta chains came from one sample sequenced in a study of blood T cell repertoires in COVID-19. The protocol was immunoSEQ multiplex PCR, while the TCRdb copy is restricted to in-frame clones and leaves out a portion. The profile shows some 250,000 clones, 86% of them singletons. Source material: peripheral blood. Receptor source: a man aged 60 to 75 with acute or convalescent COVID-19.

The V and J genes are TRBV9 and TRBJ2-3; 9 bases align to TRBD2. CDR3 length equals 17 residues. Germline-derived CDR1 and CDR2 are SGDLS and YYNGEE. V was clipped by 1 base and J by 3 bases; unmatched bases: 9. CDR3 in amino acids: CASSVLPRGGGTDTQYF. The CDR3 DNA is TGTGCCAGCAGCGTACTCCCGCGGGGGGGTGGGACAGATACGCAGTATTTT.

This clone was recorded only once. This chain uses TRBV11-3 with TRBJ2-7; unclear D gene. V lost 7 bases and J 3 bases, leaving 16 bases between the germline ends. In germline, CDR1 is SGHNT, CDR2 YENEEA. The CDR3 sequence is 14 residues long. The CDR3 bases are TGTGCCAGCACCTTGTATGTGAGTGACTACGAGCAGTACTTC. Protein: CASTLYVSDYEQYF.

This clone was observed a single time. The gene calls are TRBV10-3 and TRBJ2-7; D may be TRBD2 (6 bases). The CDR3 loop spans 12 amino acids. The germline gives CDR1 ENHRY, CDR2 SYGVKD. V lost 8 bases, J lost 2 bases, and 10 bases lay in between. The CDR3 spells CAIGTGAYEQYF. Here the CDR3 DNA reads TGTGCCATCGGGACGGGAGCCTACGAGCAGTACTTC.

The chain uses TRBV6-2 or TRBV6-3 and TRBJ1-5; TRBD1 might be the D (5 bases). In germline, CDR1 is MNHEY, CDR2 SVGEGT. V was trimmed by 5 bases and J by 2 bases, leaving 16 bases between them. This CDR3 is 16 amino acids long. CDR3 sequence: CASSKPGIRGNQPQHF. Written as DNA, the CDR3 is TGTGCCAGCAGTAAACCAGGGATTCGGGGCAATCAGCCCCAGCATTTT.

The rearrangement uses TRBV7-9 and TRBJ1-1; TRBD1 is a possible D gene (6 bases). The V end lost 3 bases, the J end lost 5 bases, and 19 bases lay between the germline ends. Germline CDR1 reads SEHNR; CDR2 reads FQNEAQ (reference sequence). The CDR3 runs 16 residues. The CDR3, as DNA: TGTGCCAGCAGCTTCCGGGGGCCGCCGGGAGGGACTGAAGCTTTCTTT. Translated, it gives CASSFRGPPGGTEAFF.

This clone came up a few times. V gene TRBV6-5 combines with J gene TRBJ1-1, with TRBD1 as a possible D gene (6 bases). V was cut by 6 bases and J by 8 bases, with 16 bases left in between. The CDR3 is 13 amino acids. CDR1 and CDR2 from the germline V gene are MNHEY and SVGAGI. Here the CDR3 DNA reads TGTGCCAGCAGACCCGAGACAGGCACCGAAGCTTTCTTT. It translates to CASRPETGTEAFF.

The chain joins TRBV20-1 to TRBJ1-2; D perhaps matches TRBD1 (6 bases). This CDR3 has 12 amino acids. With 3 bases removed from V and 8 bases from J, the gap between germline ends came to 13 bases. CDR1 and CDR2 from the germline V gene are DFQATT and SNEGSKA (reference sequence). Here the CDR3 DNA reads TGCAGTGCTAGTAAGGGGGTTGGGGGCTACACCTTC. This translates into CSASKGVGGYTF.

This rearrangement joins TRBV28 to TRBJ2-7; 12 nucleotides align to TRBD2. Germline V lookup: CDR1 MDHEN, CDR2 SYDVKM. This CDR3 is built from 16 residues. J was trimmed by 6 bases and V by 1 base; bases with no gene match: 7. CDR3 in DNA: TGTGCCAGCAGTTTATTCATCGGGGGACTAGCGGGCGAGCAGTACTTC. The encoded protein is CASSLFIGGLAGEQYF.

This chain links TRBV6-5 with TRBJ1-2; D not certain. The germline CDR1 and CDR2 sequences are MNHEY and SVGAGI. The length of the CDR3 is 13 residues. Trimming pared 4 bases from V and 4 bases from J, leaving 10 bases between. The DNA of the CDR3 is TGTGCCAGCAGTTTCAACGGAGCCTATGGCTACACCTTC. It translates to CASSFNGAYGYTF.

Comment on this clone: In the same sample, other DNA sequences code for this CDR3. V and J are TRBV28 and TRBJ2-3, with TRBD1 matching 11 bases. Germline-derived CDR1 and CDR2 are MDHEN and SYDVKM. CDR3 length: 14 residues. Losses at the gene ends were 5 bases for V and 3 bases for J; bases not matched to a gene: 1. DNA of the CDR3: TGTGCCAGCAGTCGGGACAGGGGGACAGATACGCAGTATTTT. Its protein product is CASSRDRGTDTQYF.

Worth noting for this clone: The identical CDR3 is also encoded by other nucleotide sequences in the sample. The rearrangement links TRBV28 to TRBJ2-7; TRBD2 aligns across 15 bases. V dropped 6 bases and J dropped 2; count of bases not matched to a gene: 2. Germline V lookup: CDR1 MDHEN, CDR2 SYDVKM. The CDR3 is 15 amino acids. The CDR3 nucleotides are TGTGCCAGCAGCCGGACTAGCGGGAGGGCCTACGAGCAGTACTTC. It yields the protein CASSRTSGRAYEQYF.

The chain combines TRBV2 with TRBJ1-4; no clear D gene. Germline CDR1 is SNHLY and CDR2 is FYNNEI. V lost 2 bases to trimming and J lost 0 bases, with 7 bases between them. The CDR3 length is 15 residues. CDR3 in amino acids: CASSERRATNEKLFF. The CDR3 DNA follows: TGTGCCAGCAGTGAACGCCGGGCAACTAATGAAAAACTGTTTTTT.

J is TRBJ2-1 and V is TRBV20-1; 7 nucleotides align to TRBD2. Per germline, CDR1 DFQATT and CDR2 SNEGSKA (reference sequence). This CDR3 spans 16 amino acids. V gave up 3 bases and J gave up 0 bases; unmatched junction bases: 8. Here the CDR3 reads CSASPSSGNSYNEQFF. The CDR3 DNA is TGCAGTGCTAGTCCCTCGAGCGGGAACTCCTACAATGAGCAGTTCTTC.

This sequence joins TRBV29-1 and TRBJ2-1; 7 positions match TRBD2. In germline, CDR1 is SQVTM, CDR2 ANQGSEA. The CDR3 spans 17 residues. The CDR3 loop reads CTFRASGQPSSYNEQFF. The CDR3, as DNA: TGCACTTTTAGGGCTAGCGGACAACCGAGCTCCTACAATGAGCAGTTCTTC.

The chain joins TRBV1 to TRBJ2-7; the table assigns TRBD1, which was not confirmed against the DNA. TRBV1 is termed a pseudogene. The CDR3 is made up of 16 amino acids. The CDR3 region has the DNA TGCACCAGCAGCCACCTAACCTCGGGACAGCAAAACGAGCAGTACTTC. Protein sequence: CTSSHLTSGQQNEQYF.

The chain uses TRBV19 and TRBJ2-1, with 10 bases aligning to TRBD2. V gave up 6 bases and J gave up 7 bases; unmatched junction bases: 6. CDR3 length: 14 amino acids. The germline gives CDR1 LNHDA, CDR2 SQIVND (reference sequence). CDR3 loop: CASRELAGWNEQFF. In DNA, the CDR3 is TGTGCCAGTAGGGAACTAGCGGGATGGAATGAGCAGTTCTTC.

The J gene is TRBJ2-3, the V gene TRBV2, with 7 nucleotides matching TRBD2. Trimming at V came to 5 bases and at J to 0 bases, leaving 5 bases not matched to a gene. The germline CDR1 and CDR2 sequences are SNHLY and FYNNEI. CDR3 length: 15 amino acids. The CDR3 here is CASSLAEGSTDTQYF. The DNA of the CDR3 is TGTGCCAGCAGTCTAGCGGAGGGGAGCACAGATACGCAGTATTTT. Complete variable domain (other parts from reference TRBV2 and TRBJ2-3): EPEVTQTPSHQVTQMGQEVILRCVPISNHLYFYWYRQILGQKVEFLVSFYNNEISEKSEIFDDQFSVERPDGSNFTLKIRSTKLEDSAMYFCASSLAEGSTDTQYFGPGTRLTVL.